The T cell receptor beta chain described here comes from a study of regulatory T cells in long-lasting Graves disease. Study findings and constraints: It was possible that the small sample size reduced accuracy. With 2,500 to 3,000 shared public clonotypes, persistent patients exceeded new patients, who shared over 950. For persistent Graves' patients, TCR diversity was lower than for newly diagnosed ones.

This clonotype appeared many times. The antigen remains undetermined. V was clipped by 4 bases and J by 9 bases, with 14 bases between them. The CDR3 covers 13 residues. Germline values: CDR1 KGHDR, CDR2 SFDVKD. Construction of TCR beta libraries relied on iRepertoire HTBI primers and on Arm-PCR targeting CDR3 regions. Per the study methods: Across samples, more than 55 TRBV and around 14 TRBJ segments were found. MiXCR, applied by TCRdb to the multiplex PCR reads, yields one record per CDR3 protein. What appears here as the V and J calls and clone size reflects TCRdb's work, not the paper's. The sample carries about 470,000 distinct CDR3 sequences, about 22% recorded once. Regarding time point: persistent/refractory GD, antithyroid drugs over 5 years with positive TRAb. RNA extracted from PBMCs served as the sequencing template.

The sequencing here drew on peripheral blood mononuclear cells (PBMCs), taken when the disease was refractory, from a patient treated with antithyroid drugs. The chain links TRBV24-1 to TRBJ1-2; no clear D gene. The source is a female donor with Graves disease. CDR3 nucleotide sequence: TGTGCCACCAGTGACGCACTGACATCAAGCTACACCTTC. It specifies CATSDALTSSYTF.